The clone carrying this TCR beta chain was observed at least ten times. Time point specified: blood at routine non-recurrence follow-up after resection. Unsorted whole RNA from tumor, nontumor lung or frozen PBMC underwent sequencing. This sample is part of a study of spatial heterogeneity in lung cancer. Study summary: Where available, sequencing covered follow-up PBMC samples, taken at a median of around 2 years after resection. Consistently, beta-chain sequences turned up in larger numbers than alpha-chain sequences did. A unique TCR and UMI combination showed up more than ten times in raw reads, on average.

A distinct unique molecular identifier was carried by each TCR cDNA molecule. TCRdb recomputed calls from the 5' RACE reads with MiXCR, one row per CDR3 protein. The sample includes more than 25,000 distinct CDR3 sequences, roughly 6% of them seen just once. The CDR3 consists of 15 residues. V was shortened by 0 bases and J by 5 bases, with 10 bases between the two germline ends. CDR1 and CDR2 from the germline V gene are LGHNA and YNFKEQ. The material was PBMCs, obtained at follow-up. This chain connects TRBV4-2 to TRBJ2-2; D gene ambiguous. The sequence was collected from a male donor with early-stage non-small cell lung cancer. This CDR3 is CASSQDAARTGELFF. The CDR3 bases are TGTGCCAGCAGCCAAGATGCCGCCCGAACCGGGGAGCTGTTTTTT.